The following is a T cell receptor (beta chain) sequence with its context. The specificity of this receptor is unknown. Within one base of it there is no much larger clone, and no base qualities were kept. These data originate in a study of blood T cell repertoires in COVID-19 (dated by TCRdb to 2019 to 2021). Notes on the research overall: Collaborator samples came from the United States, Italy and Spain and covered acute and convalescent phases of COVID-19. A freely available public database, intended as a resource for researchers studying the immune response to SARS-CoV-2, is where the repertoires were released. The dataset comprised deeply sampled blood TCRbeta repertoires from subjects exposed to, actively infected with, or recovered from COVID-19. The material from the prospective study consisted of cDNA or gDNA derived from T cells, B-cell-depleted T cells, or PBMCs. A de-identified subject ID, COVID-19 status, age in years and sex were almost always included in the sample metadata. Samples came from the ongoing ImmuneRACE study (first 160 participants) plus 1,254 subjects from 6 global collaborators. Where available, HLA class I and class II types were obtained from metadata supplied by the sample provider rather than from assay-based typing. The investigation overall reported the following: Clinical and demographic metadata were provided uncurated, with the amount varying by source and participant.

The immunoSEQ Assay, a bias-controlled multiplex PCR, was used to amplify TCRbeta CDR3 regions from genomic DNA. The original pipeline was this. Nucleated cell counts per sample were estimated from amplification of reference gene primers within the assay. To quantify the absolute abundance of each unique TCRbeta CDR3 rearrangement, sequence reads were collapsed and filtered. Productive Simpson clonality was computed per sample as the square root of Simpson's diversity index over productive rearrangements. This is the immuneACCESS table as TCRdb keeps it, with only in-frame sequences that have V and J called. A part of the clones is gone; compared with another copy, unresolved V genes explain less than half, and the rest is unexplained. V and J calls and clone size follow that table, whereas D and trimming were derived from the DNA. This sample is represented by roughly 330,000 clones; 65% to 85% of them were singletons. The ten largest clones represent approximately 1.2% of the sample.

Taken from the germline V gene, the CDR1 and CDR2 loops are SGHTA and FQGNSA. V drops 3 bases and J drops 2 bases, leaving 7 bases in between. The CDR3 numbers 13 residues from cysteine through phenylalanine. Only the CDR3 part of the read is kept: 39 bases, read in frame from the first base. Collaborating institutions collected whole blood in K2EDTA tubes following their own protocols. For TCRbeta analysis, collaborator samples were shipped as frozen whole blood, as isolated PBMCs, or as DNA extracted from either sample type. The receptor was isolated from a woman between 45 and 65 years old with acute or convalescent COVID-19. Sequenced input: peripheral blood. The chain employs TRBV7-2 and TRBJ2-5; no confident D gene assignment can be made. The DNA reads as follows: TGTGCCAGCAGCTTCGGCGGACAAGAGACCCAGTACTTC. Its product reads: CASSFGGQETQYF.